This TCR beta chain was captured by sequencing in a study of CD8 T cells in ankylosing spondylitis. Regarding this clonotype: Its target is unknown.

Study-level points and caveats: Relatively rare in peripheral blood, disease-linked clones were also CD8+. In synovial fluid and blood from reactive arthritis, some motif variants were previously reported. Significant enrichment of disease-linked clones was reported in matched ankylosing spondylitis synovial fluid. A motif of eight highly homologous TCR beta variants was seen as apparently characteristic of ankylosing spondylitis blood.

The CDR3 is 11 amino acids. Trimming stripped 2 bases from V and 9 bases from J, with 4 bases between. TCRdb fed the 5' RACE reads into MiXCR, producing one record per CDR3 protein. Here the sample spans around 390,000 distinct CDR3 sequences, more than 20% being singletons. Source material: blood, either unsorted or a sorted T cell fraction (not recorded which). The TCR originated in a male donor with ankylosing spondylitis. The chain is built from TRBV12-3 or TRBV12-4 and TRBJ2-2, with D uncertain. The CDR3 here is CASSLKWELFF. The DNA for the CDR3 is TGTGCCAGCAGTTTAAAATGGGAGCTGTTTTTT.